The 22 T cell receptor beta chains below all came from one sample that was sequenced in a study of cytomegalovirus exposure and HLA in healthy donors. Use of 60 Vbeta and 13 Jbeta primers characterized the PCR. TCRdb keeps only in-frame clones here, not all; method: immunoSEQ multiplex PCR. The table has about 170,000 clones, around 62% seen once. Sequencing was performed on PBMCs. The receptors were gathered from a man aged 40-49 years in good health and CMV-seronegative.

The rearrangement links TRBV6-5 to TRBJ2-7; TRBD1 agrees at 8 bases. The CDR3 runs 15 residues. The J segment lost 0 bases and the V segment lost 5 bases, leaving 6 bases of the junction unmatched. CDR1 MNHEY and CDR2 SVGAGI come from the germline V gene. This CDR3 reads CASSADRASSYEQYF. The CDR3 DNA reads TGTGCCAGCAGTGCGGACAGGGCGAGCTCCTACGAGCAGTACTTC.

This clone was detected a few times. The chain uses TRBV19 and TRBJ1-5; the match to TRBD1 covers 7 bases. The CDR3 spans 15 residues. After removal of 6 bases from V and 1 base from J, the junction contained 6 bases not matched to a gene. Germline V gives CDR1 LNHDA, CDR2 SQIVND (reference sequence). CDR3 bases: TGTGCCAGTAGCAGGGGACAGCTAAGCAATCAGCCCCAGCATTTT. As protein: CASSRGQLSNQPQHF.

This sequence joins TRBV4-1 and TRBJ2-7; D remains unclear. The CDR3 sequence is 15 residues long. Germline V lookup: CDR1 MGHRA, CDR2 YSYEKL. Trimming removed 2 bases from V and 3 bases from J, with 14 bases in between. The CDR3 protein is CASSQTGGSGYEQYF. The DNA of the CDR3 is TGCGCCAGCAGCCAAACCGGTGGTTCCGGCTACGAGCAGTACTTC.

The rearrangement joins TRBV5-4 to TRBJ2-3; TRBD2 is a possible D gene (6 bases). Trimming shortened V by 4 bases and J by 3 bases, and 12 bases separated the two germline ends. Germline CDR1 is SGHNT and CDR2 is YYREEE (reference sequence). CDR3 length: 14 residues. DNA for the CDR3: TGTGCCAGCAGCCCCGGGGGTTGGACAGATACGCAGTATTTT. Amino acids: CASSPGGWTDTQYF.

The chain is built from TRBV7-2 and TRBJ2-5; no definite D call. Germline assignment: CDR1 SGHTA and CDR2 FQGNSA. V lost 2 bases and J 0 bases, leaving 7 bases between the germline ends. This CDR3 has 14 residues. The CDR3 is CASSLPEYQETQYF. In DNA, the CDR3 is TGTGCCAGCAGCTTACCAGAATACCAAGAGACCCAGTACTTC.

In its sample, this clone was seen once. The genes are TRBV7-2 and TRBJ2-7; 10 positions match TRBD1. The V and J ends lost 5 bases and 3 bases, in that order; junction bases with no gene match: 10. Germline-derived CDR1 and CDR2 are SGHTA and FQGNSA. The CDR3 covers 16 residues. The CDR3 loop is CASSPRTGGRVYEQYF. The CDR3 DNA follows: TGTGCCAGCAGCCCGAGGACAGGGGGAAGGGTCTACGAGCAGTACTTC.

The chain is built from TRBV5-8 and TRBJ1-2; a weak D match, TRBD1 (6 bases). Between the trimmed V and J ends, which lost 1 base and 4 bases, there was a span of 11 bases. Germline V CDR1 and CDR2: SGHTS, YDEGEE. The CDR3 length is 14 residues. The CDR3 region has the DNA TGTGCCAGCAGCTTGACAGGACAGTTCTATGGCTACACCTTC. Translating gives CASSLTGQFYGYTF.

The chain uses TRBV4-1 and TRBJ1-4; weak D call: TRBD1 (6 bases). The CDR3 length is 14 residues. Germline V gene data show CDR1 as MGHRA and CDR2 as YSYEKL. V dropped 2 bases and J dropped 7 bases, with 11 bases sitting between them. As DNA, the CDR3 is TGCGCCAGCAGCCAACGGGGACAAGGTGAAAAACTGTTTTTT. It translates to CASSQRGQGEKLFF.

This chain connects TRBV25-1 to TRBJ1-5, with TRBD1 matching 9 bases. Germline CDR1 reads MGHDK; CDR2 reads SYGVNS. The junction had 1 base not matched to a gene; V was cut back by 3 bases and J by 1 base. The CDR3 has 15 amino acids. In nucleotides, the CDR3 is TGTGCCAGCAGTGACGGACAGGGGAGCAATCAGCCCCAGCATTTT. It is translated as CASSDGQGSNQPQHF.

This clone was seen more than once but under ten times. The chain is built from TRBV7-2 and TRBJ2-2; D is possibly TRBD2 (5 bases). The CDR3 contains 16 residues. Germline-derived CDR1 and CDR2 are SGHTA and FQGNSA. The V end lost 5 bases, the J end lost 2 bases, and 15 bases lay between the germline ends. CDR3 in DNA: TGTGCCAGCAGCCCTCGGAGCCGGGGTAACACCGGGGAGCTGTTTTTT. It yields the protein CASSPRSRGNTGELFF.

The chain employs TRBV27 and TRBJ2-6; TRBD1 agrees at 8 bases. The CDR3 sequence is 19 residues long. The J segment lost 2 bases and the V segment lost 5 bases, leaving 14 bases of the junction unmatched. Germline V gene data show CDR1 as MNHEY and CDR2 as SMNVEV (reference sequence). The CDR3 sequence is CASSNSPTGAWTGANVLTF. The CDR3 DNA is TGTGCCAGCAGTAACTCACCGACAGGGGCGTGGACTGGGGCCAACGTCCTGACTTTC.

Points on this clone: The junction shows a germline mismatch at one end, possibly a read error. V usage is TRBV7-9 and J usage is TRBJ1-1, with no clear D. The CDR3 is made up of 12 amino acids. Germline lookup yields CDR1 SEHNR and CDR2 FQNEAQ (reference sequence). CDR3 nucleotides: TGTTCCAGCAGCTTGAGAGGGTCTGAAGCTTTCTTT. This translates into CSSSLRGSEAFF. Filled out from reference TRBV7-9 and TRBJ1-1, the complete variable domain reads DTGVSQNPRHKITKRGQNVTFRCDPISEHNRLYWYRQTLGQGPEFLTYFQNEAQLEKSRLLSDRFSAERPKGSFSTLEIQRTEQGDSAMYLCSSSLRGSEAFFGQGTRLTVV.

To note about this clone: The junction departs from germline at one end; a sequencing error may be responsible. This rearrangement joins TRBV7-9 to TRBJ2-6; TRBD2 matches at 7 bases. Germline CDR1 SEHNR, CDR2 FQNEAQ (reference sequence). The CDR3 sequence is 19 residues long. CDR3 loop: CSSSFGRRAATTGANVLTF. CDR3 coding DNA: TGTTCCAGCAGCTTCGGGAGGAGGGCGGCAACAACTGGGGCCAACGTCCTGACTTTC.

The CDR3 coding sequence is TGTGCCTGGAGTGTACATGGGGGGACTAATGAAAAACTGTTTTTT. It codes for CAWSVHGGTNEKLFF. V is TRBV30 and J is TRBJ1-4; TRBD1 is a possible D gene (5 bases). V was pared by 0 bases and J by 2 bases, with 10 bases between. CDR3 size: 15 residues. The V gene's germline CDR1 is GTSNPN and CDR2 SVGIG (reference sequence). Complete variable domain (other parts from reference TRBV30 and TRBJ1-4): SQTIHQWPATLVQPVGSPLSLECTVEGTSNPNLYWYRQAAGRGLQLLFYSVGIGQISSEVPQNLSASRPQDRQFILSSKKLLLSDSGFYLCAWSVHGGTNEKLFFGSGTQLSVL.

This chain joins TRBV2 and TRBJ2-1, with D perhaps matching TRBD2 (6 bases). Germline V gene sequence: CDR1 SNHLY, CDR2 FYNNEI. The CDR3 covers 14 residues. Trimming took off 5 bases at V and 7 bases at J, with 15 bases between the two ends. CDR3: CASSQRAGSNEQFF. CDR3 coding DNA: TGTGCCAGCAGTCAGCGGGCTGGATCAAATGAGCAGTTCTTC.

This clone has a handful of counts. The chain is built from TRBV7-2 and TRBJ2-1, with 11 bases lining up with TRBD1. V lost 5 bases, J lost 7 bases, and 10 bases stayed unmatched. This CDR3 contains 16 residues. The germline CDR1 and CDR2 sequences are SGHTA and FQGNSA. The CDR3 DNA follows: TGTGCCAGCAGCAACTTCCGGACAGGGGGCAAGAATGAGCAGTTCTTC. Residues: CASSNFRTGGKNEQFF.

This chain uses TRBV19 with TRBJ2-5; 12 bases map to TRBD1. The ends lost 3 bases at V and 4 bases at J; junction bases unmatched: 6. Germline lookup yields CDR1 LNHDA and CDR2 SQIVND (reference sequence). The CDR3 length is 16 residues. This CDR3 is CASSIMGQGAGETQYF. The CDR3, as DNA: TGTGCCAGTAGTATTATGGGACAGGGGGCTGGAGAGACCCAGTACTTC.

This clone was detected a few times. The chain joins TRBV6-4 to TRBJ2-1; D not resolved. This CDR3 has 13 residues. Germline lookup yields CDR1 MRHNA and CDR2 SNTAGT. Trimming took 3 bases from V and 3 from J, leaving 6 bases between them. The CDR3 region is CASSEQNYNEQFF. As DNA, the CDR3 is TGTGCCAGCAGTGAACAGAACTACAATGAGCAGTTCTTC.

The rearrangement links TRBV14 to TRBJ2-7; 11 positions match TRBD1. The CDR3 has 17 residues. J was trimmed by 2 bases and V by 1 base; bases with no gene match: 7. Looked up from germline, CDR1 is SGHDN and CDR2 is FVKESK. The CDR3 loop is CASSQVGQGAVTYEQYF. The DNA of the CDR3 is TGTGCCAGCAGCCAAGTAGGACAGGGGGCCGTTACCTACGAGCAGTACTTC.

This clone has only a few counts. The J gene is TRBJ2-2, the V gene TRBV30, with 11 bases aligning to TRBD2. CDR1 and CDR2 (germline): GTSNPN, SVGIG (reference sequence). CDR3 length: 15 residues. After removal of 0 bases from V and 6 bases from J, the junction contained 3 bases not matched to a gene. The CDR3 here is CAWSVSGRAAGELFF. The CDR3 nucleotides are TGTGCCTGGAGTGTTAGCGGGAGGGCCGCCGGGGAGCTGTTTTTT.

This clone was counted between two and nine times. The CDR3 region has the DNA TGTGCCAGCAGGGTGGCAGGGAGCACAGATACGCAGTATTTT. Translation gives CASRVAGSTDTQYF. The chain combines TRBV5-4 with TRBJ2-3; TRBD1 might be the D (5 bases). CDR3 length: 14 amino acids. Per the germline V gene, CDR1 is SGHNT and CDR2 is YYREEE (reference sequence). Trimming stripped 5 bases from V and 0 bases from J, with 10 bases between.

V is TRBV14 and J is TRBJ2-1; 13 bases agree with TRBD2. The germline gives CDR1 SGHDN, CDR2 FVKESK. The CDR3 sequence is 16 residues long. J gave up 3 bases and V 4 bases, and 3 bases lay outside the gene matches. The CDR3 protein is CASSPGLAGHYNEQFF. CDR3 nucleotide sequence: TGTGCCAGCAGCCCGGGACTAGCGGGACACTACAATGAGCAGTTCTTC.